This T cell receptor (beta chain) was identified in a study of T cell clones after liver transplantation. The overall study: Samples came from ITN030ST, which attempted immunosuppression withdrawal within 2 years of liver transplantation. TCRbeta sequencing after a pre-transplant mixed lymphocyte reaction identified graft-donor-reactive clones, later tracked in post-transplant blood.

Assay used: immunoSEQ multiplex PCR; TCRdb lists only in-frame clones, some missing. The sample lists about 47,000 clones, about nine tenths seen once, with roughly 14% in the top ten. For this clone: Its matching antigen is unknown.

Study results and caveats: Rather than being deleted, graft donor-reactive T cells may have moved into the graft. These preliminary findings come from unstandardized post-transplant sampling times.

The CDR3 sequence is 15 residues long. Trimming stripped 5 bases from V and 4 bases from J, with 15 bases between. Germline V gene lookup returns CDR1 MGHRA and CDR2 YSYEKL. The clonotype originates from a human patient who received a liver transplant. Some of the T cells might come from the graft donor. Sample: CD8+ T cells from blood, taken 12 months after liver transplant. The chain has TRBV4-1 and TRBJ2-1; perhaps TRBD2 as D (5 bases). Here the CDR3 reads CASSDLAPGYNEQFF. In DNA form, the CDR3 reads TGCGCCAGCAGCGACCTCGCGCCGGGGTACAATGAGCAGTTCTTC.